These 13 T cell receptor beta chains were sequenced from one sample in a study of cytomegalovirus exposure and HLA in healthy donors. In the PCR, 60 Vbeta and 13 Jbeta primers were used. Only in-frame clones appear in the TCRdb table, and some are missing; sequencing was by immunoSEQ multiplex PCR. Altogether some 110,000 clones are present, more than 60% being singletons, with the ten largest covering around 2.5%. The specimen was PBMCs. These receptors were obtained from a man aged 40-49 years in good health and CMV-seronegative.

In its sample, this clone was seen a few times. J is TRBJ2-7 and V is TRBV25-1; D unresolved. CDR1 MGHDK and CDR2 SYGVNS come from the germline V gene. V lost 4 bases, J lost 6 bases, and 13 bases lay in between. The CDR3 is 13 residues long. CDR3 coding DNA: TGTGCCAGCAGTGCGTCTATCATCCGCGAGCAGTACTTC. This codes for CASSASIIREQYF.

The chain joins TRBV5-4 to TRBJ2-2; 7 bases match TRBD2. The CDR3 sequence is 15 residues long. V lost 4 bases to trimming and J lost 5 bases; unmatched junction nucleotides: 8. CDR1 is SGHNT and CDR2 is YYREEE in the germline V gene (reference sequence). CDR3 bases: TGTGCCAGCAGCGATGGACTAGTGCGGACCGGGGAGCTGTTTTTT. It yields the protein CASSDGLVRTGELFF.

The chain has TRBV27 and TRBJ1-2, with D tentatively TRBD1 (6 bases). Trimming stripped 4 bases from V and 2 bases from J, with 14 bases between. CDR3 length: 15 residues. The germline gives CDR1 MNHEY, CDR2 SMNVEV (reference sequence). The CDR3 loop is CASSSLSTGNYGYTF. Written as DNA, the CDR3 is TGTGCCAGCAGTTCCCTATCCACAGGGAACTATGGCTACACCTTC.

The chain couples TRBV13 to TRBJ2-3, with 7 bases fitting TRBD2. CDR1 is PRHDT, CDR2 FYEKMQ, per germline (reference sequence). CDR3 length equals 18 residues. J lost 0 bases, V lost 0 bases, and 9 bases had no gene match. The CDR3 DNA follows: TGTGCCAGCAGCTTAGGCGGGATCGCGGGGGTGAGCACAGATACGCAGTATTTT. Residues: CASSLGGIAGVSTDTQYF.

The gene calls are TRBV5-1 and TRBJ2-1; the match to TRBD2 covers 11 bases. Germline CDR1 reads SGHRS; CDR2 reads YFSETQ. The length of the CDR3 is 15 residues. J lost 8 bases, V lost 4 bases, and 8 bases had no gene match. CDR3 sequence reads: CASSELAGAEDEQFF. Written as DNA, the CDR3 is TGCGCCAGCAGCGAACTAGCGGGGGCGGAGGATGAGCAGTTCTTC.

Note on this clone: The germline gene is not matched at one end of the junction; a read error may be the cause. V and J are TRBV7-9 and TRBJ2-7; TRBD2 is a possible D gene (5 bases). The germline V gene has CDR1 SEHNR and CDR2 FQNEAQ (reference sequence). This CDR3 is 12 amino acids long. The CDR3 spells CSSTESGNEQYF. The CDR3 coding sequence is TGTTCCAGCACCGAATCCGGGAACGAGCAGTACTTC.

By proportion, this clone is medium-sized. The chain links TRBV9 to TRBJ1-4; 7 nucleotides align to TRBD1. This CDR3 has 17 amino acids. Germline V gene data show CDR1 as SGDLS and CDR2 as YYNGEE. The trim removed 6 bases at V and 1 base at J, leaving 12 bases unmatched. The CDR3 nucleotides are TGTGCCAGCACCTTAAGACAGGGCCGGAGAACTAATGAAAAACTGTTTTTT. Amino acids: CASTLRQGRRTNEKLFF.

The chain combines TRBV10-3 with TRBJ1-2, with 8 bases that match TRBD1. The CDR3 is 14 amino acids. V shed 7 bases, J shed 2 bases, and the junction held 6 bases outside the gene matches. CDR1 ENHRY and CDR2 SYGVKD come from the germline V gene. CDR3 region: CAITPTGENYGYTF. The CDR3 coding sequence is TGTGCCATCACCCCGACAGGGGAGAACTATGGCTACACCTTC.

V is TRBV6-6 and J is TRBJ1-1, with 11 nucleotides matching TRBD1. Per germline, CDR1 MNHNY and CDR2 SVGAGI (reference sequence). This CDR3 contains 13 residues. V was pared by 5 bases and J by 8 bases, with 4 bases of the junction left unmatched. Here the CDR3 reads CASSPDRGPEAFF. The CDR3 region has the DNA TGTGCCAGCAGTCCGGACAGGGGGCCCGAAGCTTTCTTT.

This clone came up a few times. The chain combines TRBV5-6 with TRBJ2-4; no clear D. This CDR3 spans 13 amino acids. Germline CDR1 SGHDT, CDR2 YYEEEE. V was cut by 0 bases and J by 4 bases, with 5 bases left in between. The CDR3 nucleotides are TGTGCCAGCAGCTTGGCCAGGAAAAACATTCAGTACTTC. It specifies CASSLARKNIQYF.

The chain recombines TRBV19 with TRBJ1-4; D is possibly TRBD1 (5 bases). The CDR3 consists of 12 residues. CDR1 is LNHDA, CDR2 SQIVND, per germline (reference sequence). Trimming left V 6 bases short and J 12 bases short, with 14 bases between. Written as DNA, the CDR3 is TGTGCCAGTAGCCTTGGATTAGGGGAACTGTTTTTT. Its protein is CASSLGLGELFF.

The rearrangement links TRBV6-5 to TRBJ1-6, with D perhaps matching TRBD1 (5 bases). V shed 3 bases and J shed 9 bases, with 15 bases lying between them. CDR3 length: 15 residues. From germline, CDR1 is MNHEY and CDR2 SVGAGI. The CDR3 protein is CASSYEPTGFSPLHF. The CDR3 nucleotides read TGTGCCAGCAGTTATGAGCCCACAGGTTTTTCACCCCTCCACTTT.

The CDR3 region is CASSGTGRTDTQYF. The CDR3 DNA sequence: TGTGCCAGCAGCGGGACTGGTCGCACAGATACGCAGTATTTT. V usage is TRBV6-1 and J usage is TRBJ2-3; D is possibly TRBD2 (6 bases). The CDR3 contains 14 residues. In germline, CDR1 is MNHNS, CDR2 SASEGT. V dropped 6 bases and J dropped 1 base, with 11 bases sitting between them.